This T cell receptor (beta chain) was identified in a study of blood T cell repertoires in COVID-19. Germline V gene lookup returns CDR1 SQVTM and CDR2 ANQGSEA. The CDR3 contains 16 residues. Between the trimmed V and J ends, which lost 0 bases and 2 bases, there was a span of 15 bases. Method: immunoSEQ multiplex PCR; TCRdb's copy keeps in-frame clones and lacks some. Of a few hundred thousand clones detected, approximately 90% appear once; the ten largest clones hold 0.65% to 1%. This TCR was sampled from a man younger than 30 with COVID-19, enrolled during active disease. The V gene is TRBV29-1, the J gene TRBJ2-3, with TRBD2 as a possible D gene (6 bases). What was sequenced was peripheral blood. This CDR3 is CSVEDLRGLLTDTQYF. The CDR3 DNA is TGCAGCGTTGAAGATCTTAGGGGACTCCTCACAGATACGCAGTATTTT.